The rows below give T cell receptor beta chains drawn from one sample of a study. TCRdb processed the reads anew with MiXCR; each CDR3 protein has one entry. The specimen's table records 22 distinct CDR3 sequences. Sequenced material: CD8+ T cells (not recorded whether cultured). The origin of the receptors is a male donor. Both conserved end residues are part of each CDR3. Fields, in order: V gene, D gene, clone size, J gene, CDR3 length, CDR3 protein, CDR3 DNA. A D gene is named only where the DNA matches it firmly. Some rows have no size entry. The others give once, few or many, or a class for an expanded clone.

>TRBV20-1|TRBD2|.|TRBJ2-3|16
CSARDNLAGDTDTQYF
TGCAGTGCTAGAGATAACCTAGCGGGGGACACAGATACGCAGTATTTT
>TRBV6-4|TRBD2|.|TRBJ2-2|14
CASSASGDTGELFF
TGTGCCAGCAGTGCTAGCGGGGACACCGGGGAGCTGTTTTTT
>TRBV4-3|TRBD2|hyperexpanded|TRBJ2-1|19
CASSQESLAGRGAYNEQFF
TGCGCCAGCAGCCAAGAAAGTCTAGCGGGGCGCGGAGCCTACAATGAGCAGTTCTTC
>TRBV28|TRBD1|.|TRBJ1-3|15
CASIPDRGSGNTIYF
TGTGCCAGCATTCCTGACAGGGGCTCTGGAAACACCATATATTTT
>TRBV4-3|.|.|TRBJ2-1|16
CASSHLQGGQYNEQFF
TGCGCCAGCAGCCATCTTCAGGGGGGACAGTACAATGAGCAGTTCTTC
>TRBV14|.|hyperexpanded|TRBJ2-3|14
CASSQVGGPDTQYF
TGTGCCAGCAGCCAAGTGGGGGGACCAGATACGCAGTATTTT